The clone carrying this T cell receptor (beta chain) was counted between two and nine times. Its target is unknown. Sequencing used immunoSEQ multiplex PCR; TCRdb keeps in-frame clones, though not all of them. There are some 170,000 clones in the sample; roughly 92% occur only once, and approximately 4.6% lies in the top ten. The data were taken from a study of T cell responses to AZD1222 COVID-19 vaccine. With 2 bases removed from V and 2 bases from J, the gap between germline ends came to 9 bases. Germline V gives CDR1 GTSNPN, CDR2 SVGIG (reference sequence). This CDR3 contains 13 residues. Findings of the study overall: Baseline serology detected seropositivity in only six AZD1222 recipients. Donors were chiefly white British, with a greater number of females, and clonal diversity was perhaps underestimated. Variant regions that are unmutated are reportedly the target of nearly half of spike-specific TCRs. Spike-specific TCR breadth rose after two AZD1222 doses, and depth rose as well.

The sequence derives from an adult who received the AZD1222 COVID-19 vaccine. The specimen comprised peripheral blood, sampled 28 days after the second AZD1222 dose. The chain combines TRBV30 with TRBJ1-2; TRBD1 might be the D (6 bases). As DNA, the CDR3 is TGTGCCTGGAGTATCGGACAGAACTATGGCTACACCTTC. It encodes CAWSIGQNYGYTF.